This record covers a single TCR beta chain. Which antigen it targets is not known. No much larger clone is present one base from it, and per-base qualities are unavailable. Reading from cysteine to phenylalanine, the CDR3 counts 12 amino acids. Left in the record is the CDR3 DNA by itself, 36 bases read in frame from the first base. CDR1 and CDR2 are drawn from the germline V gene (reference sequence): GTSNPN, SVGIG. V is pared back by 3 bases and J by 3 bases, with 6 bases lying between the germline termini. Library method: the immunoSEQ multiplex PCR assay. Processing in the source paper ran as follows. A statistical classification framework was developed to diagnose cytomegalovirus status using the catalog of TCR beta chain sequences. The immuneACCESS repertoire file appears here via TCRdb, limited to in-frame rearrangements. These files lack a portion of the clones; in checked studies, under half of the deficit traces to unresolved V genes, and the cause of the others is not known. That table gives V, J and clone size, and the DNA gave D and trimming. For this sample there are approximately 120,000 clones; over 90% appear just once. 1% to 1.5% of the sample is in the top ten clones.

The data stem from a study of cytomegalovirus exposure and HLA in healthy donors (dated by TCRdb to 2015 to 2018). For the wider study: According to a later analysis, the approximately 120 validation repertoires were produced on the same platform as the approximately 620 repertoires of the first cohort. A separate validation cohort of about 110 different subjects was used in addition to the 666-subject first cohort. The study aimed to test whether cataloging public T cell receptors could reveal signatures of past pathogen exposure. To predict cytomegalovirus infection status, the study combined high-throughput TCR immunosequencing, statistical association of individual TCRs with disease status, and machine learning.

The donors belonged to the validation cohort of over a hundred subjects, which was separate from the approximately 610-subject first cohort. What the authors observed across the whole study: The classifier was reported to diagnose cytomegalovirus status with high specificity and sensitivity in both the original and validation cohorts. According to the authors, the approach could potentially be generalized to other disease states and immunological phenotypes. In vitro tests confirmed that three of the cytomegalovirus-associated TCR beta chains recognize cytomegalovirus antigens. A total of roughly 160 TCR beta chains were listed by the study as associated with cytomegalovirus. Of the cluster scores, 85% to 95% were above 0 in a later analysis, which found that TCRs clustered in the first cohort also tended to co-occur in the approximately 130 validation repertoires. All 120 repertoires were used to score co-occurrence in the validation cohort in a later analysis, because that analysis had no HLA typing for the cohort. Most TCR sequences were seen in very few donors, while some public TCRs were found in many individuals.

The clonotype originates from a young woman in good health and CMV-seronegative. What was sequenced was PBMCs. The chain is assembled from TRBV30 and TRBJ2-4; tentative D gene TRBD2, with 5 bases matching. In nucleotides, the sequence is TGTGCCTGGAGCGGGGTCAAAAACATTCAGTACTTC. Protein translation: CAWSGVKNIQYF.